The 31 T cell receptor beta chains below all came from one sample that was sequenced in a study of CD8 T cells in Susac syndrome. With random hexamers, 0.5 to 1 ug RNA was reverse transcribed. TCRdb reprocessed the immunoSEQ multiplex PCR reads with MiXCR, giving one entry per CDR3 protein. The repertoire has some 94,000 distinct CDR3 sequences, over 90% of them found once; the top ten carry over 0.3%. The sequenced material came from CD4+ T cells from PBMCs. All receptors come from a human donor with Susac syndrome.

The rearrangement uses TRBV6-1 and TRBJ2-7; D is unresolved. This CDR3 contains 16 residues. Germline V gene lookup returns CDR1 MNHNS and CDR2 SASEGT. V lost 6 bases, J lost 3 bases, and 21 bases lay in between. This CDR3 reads CASSLYFDGEFYEQYF. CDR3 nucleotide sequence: TGTGCCAGCAGCCTTTATTTTGACGGCGAATTCTACGAGCAGTACTTC.

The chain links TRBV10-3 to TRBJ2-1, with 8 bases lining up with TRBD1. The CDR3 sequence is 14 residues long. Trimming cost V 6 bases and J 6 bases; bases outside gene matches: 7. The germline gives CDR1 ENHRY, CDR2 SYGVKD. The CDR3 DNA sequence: TGTGCCATCAGGACAGGGGCGAACCGCAATGAGCAGTTCTTC. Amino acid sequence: CAIRTGANRNEQFF.

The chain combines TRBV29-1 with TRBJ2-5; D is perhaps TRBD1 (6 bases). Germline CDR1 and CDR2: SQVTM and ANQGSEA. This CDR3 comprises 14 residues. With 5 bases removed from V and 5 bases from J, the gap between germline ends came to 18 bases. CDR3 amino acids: CSVNREGGRETQYF. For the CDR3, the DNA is TGCAGCGTTAACAGGGAAGGGGGTCGGGAGACCCAGTACTTC.

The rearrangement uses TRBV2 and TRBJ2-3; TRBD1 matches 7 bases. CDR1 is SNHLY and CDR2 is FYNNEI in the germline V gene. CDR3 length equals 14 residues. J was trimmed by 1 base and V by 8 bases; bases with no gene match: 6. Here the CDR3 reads CASRLQGRTDTQYF. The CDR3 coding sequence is TGTGCCAGCCGTCTACAGGGGCGCACAGATACGCAGTATTTT.

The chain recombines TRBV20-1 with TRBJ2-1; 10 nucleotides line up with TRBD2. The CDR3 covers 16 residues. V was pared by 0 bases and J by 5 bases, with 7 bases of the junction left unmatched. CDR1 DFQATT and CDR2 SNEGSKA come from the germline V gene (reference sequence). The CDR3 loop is CSARDLASGGHNEQFF. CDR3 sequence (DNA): TGCAGTGCTAGAGATCTCGCTAGCGGGGGTCACAATGAGCAGTTCTTC.

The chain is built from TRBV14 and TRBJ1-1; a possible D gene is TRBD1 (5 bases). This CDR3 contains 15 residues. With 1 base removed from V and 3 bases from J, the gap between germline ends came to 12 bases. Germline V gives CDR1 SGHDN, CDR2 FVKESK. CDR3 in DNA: TGTGCCAGCAGCCAAGGGCAGGGACGTGACACTGAAGCTTTCTTT. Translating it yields CASSQGQGRDTEAFF.

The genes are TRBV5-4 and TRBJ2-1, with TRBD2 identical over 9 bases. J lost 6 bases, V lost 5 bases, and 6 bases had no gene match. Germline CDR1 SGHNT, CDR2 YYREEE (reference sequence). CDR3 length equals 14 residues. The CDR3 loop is CASRHQAGGNEQFF. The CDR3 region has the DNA TGTGCCAGCAGACATCAAGCGGGGGGCAATGAGCAGTTCTTC.

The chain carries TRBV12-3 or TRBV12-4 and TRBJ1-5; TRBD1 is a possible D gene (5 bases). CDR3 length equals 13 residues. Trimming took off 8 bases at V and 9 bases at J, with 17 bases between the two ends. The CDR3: CASPFTGEGPQHF. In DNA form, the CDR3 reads TGTGCCAGCCCGTTTACGGGGGAAGGGCCCCAGCATTTT.

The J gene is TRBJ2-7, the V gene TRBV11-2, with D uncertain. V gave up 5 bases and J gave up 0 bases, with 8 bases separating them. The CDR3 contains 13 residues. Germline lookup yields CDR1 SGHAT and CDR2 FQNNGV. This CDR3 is CASSPRSSYEQYF. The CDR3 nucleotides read TGTGCCAGCAGCCCCAGGAGCTCCTACGAGCAGTACTTC.

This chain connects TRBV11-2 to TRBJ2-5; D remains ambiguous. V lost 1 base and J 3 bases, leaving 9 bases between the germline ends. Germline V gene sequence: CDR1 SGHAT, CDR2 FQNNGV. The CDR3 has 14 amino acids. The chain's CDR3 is CASSLGTAEETQYF. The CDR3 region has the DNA TGTGCCAGCAGCTTAGGGACGGCGGAAGAGACCCAGTACTTC.

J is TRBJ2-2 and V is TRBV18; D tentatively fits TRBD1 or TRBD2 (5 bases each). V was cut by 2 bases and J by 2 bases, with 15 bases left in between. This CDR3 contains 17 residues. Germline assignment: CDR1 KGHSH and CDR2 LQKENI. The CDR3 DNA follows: TGTGCCAGCTCACCAATCCCCGGGACGGCTAACACCGGGGAGCTGTTTTTT. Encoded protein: CASSPIPGTANTGELFF.

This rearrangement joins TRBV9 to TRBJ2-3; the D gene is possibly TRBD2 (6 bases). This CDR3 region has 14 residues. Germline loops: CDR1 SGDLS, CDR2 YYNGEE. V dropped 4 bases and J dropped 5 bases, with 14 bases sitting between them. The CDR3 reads CASSPRLGLDTQYF. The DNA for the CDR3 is TGTGCCAGCAGCCCACGACTAGGGCTAGATACGCAGTATTTT.

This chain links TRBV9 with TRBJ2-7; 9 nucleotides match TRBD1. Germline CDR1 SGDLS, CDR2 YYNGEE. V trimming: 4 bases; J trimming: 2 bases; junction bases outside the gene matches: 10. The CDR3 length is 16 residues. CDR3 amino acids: CASSIGGRTGAYEQYF. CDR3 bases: TGTGCCAGCAGCATAGGTGGGAGGACAGGGGCCTACGAGCAGTACTTC.

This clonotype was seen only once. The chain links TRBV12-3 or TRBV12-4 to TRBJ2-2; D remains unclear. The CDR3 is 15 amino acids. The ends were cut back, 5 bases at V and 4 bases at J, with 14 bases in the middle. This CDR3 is CASSRVDRSTGELFF. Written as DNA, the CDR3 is TGTGCCAGCAGTAGGGTTGATCGGAGCACCGGGGAGCTGTTTTTT.

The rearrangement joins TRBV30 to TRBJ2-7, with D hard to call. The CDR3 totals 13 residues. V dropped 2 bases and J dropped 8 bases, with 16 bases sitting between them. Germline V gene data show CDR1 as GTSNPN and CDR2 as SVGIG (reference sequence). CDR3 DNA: TGTGCCTGGAGTCCTGGCTTAGAGGTAAAGCAGTACTTC. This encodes CAWSPGLEVKQYF. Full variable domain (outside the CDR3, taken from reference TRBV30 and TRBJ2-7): SQTIHQWPATLVQPVGSPLSLECTVEGTSNPNLYWYRQAAGRGLQLLFYSVGIGQISSEVPQNLSASRPQDRQFILSSKKLLLSDSGFYLCAWSPGLEVKQYFGPGTRLTVT.

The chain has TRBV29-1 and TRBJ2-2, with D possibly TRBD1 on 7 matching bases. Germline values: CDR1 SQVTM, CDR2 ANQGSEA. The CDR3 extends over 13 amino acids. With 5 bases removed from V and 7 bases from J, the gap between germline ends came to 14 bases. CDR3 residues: CSVRTGGDGELFF. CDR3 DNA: TGCAGCGTTCGGACAGGCGGGGACGGGGAGCTGTTTTTT.

The CDR3 loop is CASSMPGSGANVLTF. The CDR3 region has the DNA TGTGCCAGTAGTATGCCCGGATCTGGGGCCAACGTCCTGACTTTC. The chain combines TRBV19 with TRBJ2-6, with unresolved D. The CDR3 has 15 residues. Trimming removed 3 bases from V and 1 base from J, with 7 bases in between. Germline assignment: CDR1 LNHDA and CDR2 SQIVND (reference sequence).

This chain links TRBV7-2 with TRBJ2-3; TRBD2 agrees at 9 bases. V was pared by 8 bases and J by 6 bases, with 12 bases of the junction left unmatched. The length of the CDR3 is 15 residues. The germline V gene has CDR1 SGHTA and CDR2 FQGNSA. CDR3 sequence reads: CASAGDSGGRDTQYF. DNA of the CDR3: TGTGCCAGCGCCGGGGACAGCGGGGGGCGGGATACGCAGTATTTT. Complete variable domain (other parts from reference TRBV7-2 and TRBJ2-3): GAGVSQSPSNKVTEKGKDVELRCDPISGHTALYWYRQSLGQGLEFLIYFQGNSAPDKSGLPSDRFSAERTGGSVSTLTIQRTQQEDSAVYLCASAGDSGGRDTQYFGPGTRLTVL.

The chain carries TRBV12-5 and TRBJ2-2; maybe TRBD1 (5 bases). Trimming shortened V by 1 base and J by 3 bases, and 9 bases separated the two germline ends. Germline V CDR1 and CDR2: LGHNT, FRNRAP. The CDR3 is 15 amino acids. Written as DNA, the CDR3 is TGTGCTAGTGGTTTGGGGACAACCTACACCGGGGAGCTGTTTTTT. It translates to CASGLGTTYTGELFF.

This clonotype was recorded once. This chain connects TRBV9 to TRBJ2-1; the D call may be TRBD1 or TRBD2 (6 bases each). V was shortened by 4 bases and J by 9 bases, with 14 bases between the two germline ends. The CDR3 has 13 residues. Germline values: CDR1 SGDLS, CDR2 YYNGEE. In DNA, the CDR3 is TGTGCCAGCAGCCCTAGGGGGGAAGGTGAGCAGTTCTTC. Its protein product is CASSPRGEGEQFF.

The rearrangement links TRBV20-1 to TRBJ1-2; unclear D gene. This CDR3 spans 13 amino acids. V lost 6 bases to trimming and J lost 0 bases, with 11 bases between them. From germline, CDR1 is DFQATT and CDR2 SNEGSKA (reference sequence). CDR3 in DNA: TGCAGTGCGGAAAAGCTCACTAACTATGGCTACACCTTC. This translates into CSAEKLTNYGYTF.

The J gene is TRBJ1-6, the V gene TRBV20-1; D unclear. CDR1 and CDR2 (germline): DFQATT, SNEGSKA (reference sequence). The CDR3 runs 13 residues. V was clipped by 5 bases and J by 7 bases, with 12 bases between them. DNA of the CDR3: TGCAGTGCTGTGGACGGATCGAATTCACCCCTCCACTTT. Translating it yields CSAVDGSNSPLHF.

Written as DNA, the CDR3 is TGCGCCAGCAGCTCTATTGGAGAGACCCAGTACTTC. Translating it yields CASSSIGETQYF. V usage is TRBV5-1 and J usage is TRBJ2-5; D unresolved. CDR1 and CDR2 (germline): SGHRS, YFSETQ. V was pared by 3 bases and J by 4 bases, with 7 bases between. This CDR3 region has 12 residues.

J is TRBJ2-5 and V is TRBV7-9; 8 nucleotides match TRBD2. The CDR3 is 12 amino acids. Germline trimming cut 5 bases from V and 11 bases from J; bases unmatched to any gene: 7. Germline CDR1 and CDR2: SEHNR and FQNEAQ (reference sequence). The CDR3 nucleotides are TGTGCCAGCAGCCCCCCGGGACTAGGACAGTACTTC. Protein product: CASSPPGLGQYF.

DNA for the CDR3: TGTGCCAGCAGTGAAGATCGGCAGGGCGGGTACGAGCAGTACTTC. It translates to CASSEDRQGGYEQYF. This chain uses TRBV2 with TRBJ2-7; D possibly uses TRBD1 or TRBD2 (5 bases each). The germline V gene encodes CDR1 SNHLY and CDR2 FYNNEI. Trimming shortened V by 1 base and J by 4 bases, and 14 bases separated the two germline ends. The CDR3 has 15 residues.

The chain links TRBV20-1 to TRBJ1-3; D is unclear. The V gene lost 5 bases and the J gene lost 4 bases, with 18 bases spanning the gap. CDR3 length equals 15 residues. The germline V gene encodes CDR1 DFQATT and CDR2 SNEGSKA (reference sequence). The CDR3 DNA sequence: TGCAGTGCTGGACCCCGGGCGGGTGGGGGAAACACCATATATTTT. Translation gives CSAGPRAGGGNTIYF.

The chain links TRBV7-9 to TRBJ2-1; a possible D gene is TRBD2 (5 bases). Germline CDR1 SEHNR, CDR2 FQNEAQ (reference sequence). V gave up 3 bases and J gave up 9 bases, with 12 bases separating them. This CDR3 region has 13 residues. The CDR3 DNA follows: TGTGCCAGCAGCTTCTCGGCCGCGGGTGAGCAGTTCTTC. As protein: CASSFSAAGEQFF.

The chain's CDR3 is CASSSTGRNQPQHF. Written as DNA, the CDR3 is TGTGCCAGCAGTTCGACAGGGCGGAATCAGCCCCAGCATTTT. J is TRBJ1-5 and V is TRBV12-3 or TRBV12-4; 7 bases map to TRBD1. V lost 4 bases to trimming and J lost 4 bases; unmatched junction nucleotides: 4. The CDR3 runs 14 residues.

CDR3 residues: CASSPGGIFSTDTQYF. The CDR3 DNA follows: TGTGCCAGCAGTCCGGGGGGGATCTTTTCCACAGATACGCAGTATTTT. The chain is built from TRBV6-6 and TRBJ2-3, with 8 positions matching TRBD2. The CDR3 has 16 residues. Germline values: CDR1 MNHNY, CDR2 SVGAGI (reference sequence). Trimming took 5 bases from V and 2 from J; bases not matched to a gene: 9.

Here the CDR3 DNA reads TGTGCCTGGACCCCCGGGGGGGGCCATGAGCAGTTCTTC. Translating it yields CAWTPGGGHEQFF. The chain is built from TRBV30 and TRBJ2-1; 8 bases map to TRBD2. The CDR3 has 13 amino acids. CDR1 is GTSNPN, CDR2 SVGIG, per germline (reference sequence). J gave up 8 bases and V 4 bases, and 7 bases lay outside the gene matches.

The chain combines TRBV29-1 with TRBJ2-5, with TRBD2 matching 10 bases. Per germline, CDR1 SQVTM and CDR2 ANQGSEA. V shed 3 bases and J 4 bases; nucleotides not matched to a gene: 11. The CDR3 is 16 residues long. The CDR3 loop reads CSVDATSGVPGETQYF. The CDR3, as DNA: TGCAGCGTTGATGCCACTAGCGGGGTGCCGGGAGAGACCCAGTACTTC.